Listed below are T cell receptor beta chains from one sample, sequenced in a study of blood T cell repertoires in COVID-19. TCRdb's copy holds only in-frame clones and misses some; the assay was immunoSEQ multiplex PCR. Among fewer than 350,000 clones listed, approximately 91% were seen once. Source material: PBMCs or T cells enriched from blood (not recorded which). Receptors were obtained from a woman between 35 and 50 years old who had recovered from COVID-19. Each CDR3 is given with its conserved first and last residue. The D gene is left open where the match is weak. Rows give clone size only sometimes, using once, few, many, or a class for an expanded clone.

D gene: TRBD2
V gene: TRBV24-1
clone size: NA
J gene: TRBJ2-3
CDR3 length: 14
CDR3 protein: CATQSAGGPDTQYF
CDR3 DNA: TGTGCCACTCAAAGCGCGGGGGGACCAGATACGCAGTATTTT

D gene: TRBD2
V gene: TRBV2
clone size: NA
J gene: TRBJ2-4
CDR3 length: 13
CDR3 protein: CASVAGSLSIQYF
CDR3 DNA: TGTGCCAGCGTAGCGGGATCTTTAAGTATTCAGTACTTC

D gene: NA
V gene: TRBV7-2
clone size: NA
J gene: TRBJ1-2
CDR3 length: 17
CDR3 protein: CASSLNALEGLGYGYTF
CDR3 DNA: TGTGCCAGCAGCTTAAACGCCTTGGAGGGTCTCGGGTATGGCTACACCTTC

D gene: NA
V gene: TRBV5-4
clone size: NA
J gene: TRBJ1-3
CDR3 length: 17
CDR3 protein: CASSPSTGPPSGNTIYF
CDR3 DNA: TGTGCCAGCAGCCCATCGACAGGTCCCCCCTCTGGAAACACCATATATTTT

D gene: TRBD1
V gene: TRBV5-5
clone size: NA
J gene: TRBJ1-2
CDR3 length: 17
CDR3 protein: CASSSRQGASPNYGYTF
CDR3 DNA: TGTGCCAGCAGCTCCCGACAGGGGGCCAGCCCTAACTATGGCTACACCTTC

D gene: NA
V gene: TRBV12-3/TRBV12-4
clone size: NA
J gene: TRBJ1-2
CDR3 length: 13
CDR3 protein: CASSFGGRNGYTF
CDR3 DNA: TGTGCCAGCAGTTTCGGGGGAAGAAATGGCTACACCTTC

D gene: TRBD2
V gene: TRBV19
clone size: NA
J gene: TRBJ2-5
CDR3 length: 17
CDR3 protein: CASTPGLAGGRIETQYF
CDR3 DNA: TGTGCCAGTACACCGGGACTAGCGGGAGGGCGGATTGAGACCCAGTACTTC

D gene: TRBD1
V gene: TRBV6-5
clone size: once
J gene: TRBJ1-2
CDR3 length: 13
CDR3 protein: CASSLQGSGGYTF
CDR3 DNA: TGTGCCAGCAGTTTACAGGGGTCCGGAGGCTACACCTTC

D gene: NA
V gene: TRBV18
clone size: NA
J gene: TRBJ2-7
CDR3 length: 14
CDR3 protein: CASSPGTHAYEQYF
CDR3 DNA: TGTGCCAGCTCACCAGGGACACACGCCTACGAGCAGTACTTC

D gene: NA
V gene: TRBV14
clone size: NA
J gene: TRBJ2-7
CDR3 length: 15
CDR3 protein: CASSLGLGRGDEQYF
CDR3 DNA: TGTGCCAGCAGCCTGGGACTCGGGAGAGGGGACGAGCAGTACTTC

D gene: TRBD1
V gene: TRBV25-1
clone size: NA
J gene: TRBJ1-3
CDR3 length: 14
CDR3 protein: CASRRQGAGNTIYF
CDR3 DNA: TGTGCCAGCAGACGACAGGGGGCTGGAAACACCATATATTTT

D gene: TRBD1
V gene: TRBV10-3
clone size: once
J gene: TRBJ1-2
CDR3 length: 15
CDR3 protein: CAISDFRGFPRGYTF
CDR3 DNA: TGTGCCATCAGTGATTTCAGGGGGTTTCCTAGGGGCTACACCTTC

D gene: TRBD2
V gene: TRBV7-8
clone size: NA
J gene: TRBJ2-1
CDR3 length: 16
CDR3 protein: CASSSALAGGPHEQFF
CDR3 DNA: TGTGCCAGCAGCTCCGCACTAGCGGGGGGGCCACATGAGCAGTTCTTC

D gene: NA
V gene: TRBV3-1/TRBV3-2
clone size: NA
J gene: TRBJ2-1
CDR3 length: 17
CDR3 protein: CASSQDTAAGPYNEQFF
CDR3 DNA: TGTGCCAGCAGCCAAGATACAGCCGCAGGGCCCTACAATGAGCAGTTCTTC

D gene: TRBD2
V gene: TRBV4-1
clone size: NA
J gene: TRBJ2-5
CDR3 length: 13
CDR3 protein: CASSGLAQETQYF
CDR3 DNA: TGCGCCAGTTCAGGACTAGCCCAAGAGACCCAGTACTTC

D gene: NA
V gene: TRBV18
clone size: NA
J gene: TRBJ1-1
CDR3 length: 15
CDR3 protein: CASSRMAARGTEAFF
CDR3 DNA: TGTGCCAGCTCCCGAATGGCGGCGAGGGGGACTGAAGCTTTCTTT

D gene: NA
V gene: TRBV5-1
clone size: NA
J gene: TRBJ2-1
CDR3 length: 14
CDR3 protein: CASSSGTSYNEQFF
CDR3 DNA: TGCGCCAGCAGCTCGGGGACAAGTTACAATGAGCAGTTCTTC

D gene: NA
V gene: TRBV7-2
clone size: once
J gene: TRBJ2-1
CDR3 length: 15
CDR3 protein: CASARGTPSYNEQFF
CDR3 DNA: TGTGCCAGCGCGCGCGGGACTCCCTCCTACAATGAGCAGTTCTTC

D gene: TRBD1
V gene: TRBV18
clone size: NA
J gene: TRBJ2-3
CDR3 length: 15
CDR3 protein: CASSPLGQGESTQYF
CDR3 DNA: TGTGCCAGCTCACCACTAGGACAGGGTGAATCGACGCAGTATTTT

D gene: NA
V gene: TRBV6-1
clone size: NA
J gene: TRBJ1-1
CDR3 length: 11
CDR3 protein: CASLTGTEAFF
CDR3 DNA: TGTGCCAGCCTTACAGGGACTGAAGCTTTCTTT

D gene: TRBD1
V gene: TRBV6-5
clone size: NA
J gene: TRBJ1-5
CDR3 length: 16
CDR3 protein: CASSYYGTGNNQPQHF
CDR3 DNA: TGTGCCAGCAGTTACTACGGGACAGGGAACAATCAGCCCCAGCATTTT

D gene: TRBD1
V gene: TRBV5-1
clone size: once
J gene: TRBJ2-7
CDR3 length: 14
CDR3 protein: CASRSTGGWGEQYF
CDR3 DNA: TGCGCCAGCAGATCCACAGGGGGCTGGGGCGAGCAGTACTTC

D gene: TRBD2
V gene: TRBV19
clone size: NA
J gene: TRBJ2-1
CDR3 length: 13
CDR3 protein: CASRPGLAGEQFF
CDR3 DNA: TGTGCCAGTAGACCAGGACTAGCGGGGGAACAGTTCTTC

D gene: NA
V gene: TRBV5-5
clone size: once
J gene: TRBJ1-5
CDR3 length: 16
CDR3 protein: CASSLRPPVGNQPQHF
CDR3 DNA: TGTGCCAGCAGCTTAAGGCCTCCGGTCGGGAATCAGCCCCAGCATTTT

D gene: NA
V gene: TRBV2
clone size: NA
J gene: TRBJ1-2
CDR3 length: 12
CDR3 protein: CASSPRDYGYTF
CDR3 DNA: TGTGCCAGCAGCCCCAGGGATTATGGCTACACCTTC

D gene: NA
V gene: TRBV10-1
clone size: NA
J gene: TRBJ2-1
CDR3 length: 14
CDR3 protein: CASSSQGTSGEQFF
CDR3 DNA: TGCGCCAGCAGTTCCCAGGGAACGTCCGGTGAGCAGTTCTTC

D gene: TRBD1
V gene: TRBV6-5
clone size: NA
J gene: TRBJ1-6
CDR3 length: 14
CDR3 protein: CASGPGTGSSPLHF
CDR3 DNA: TGTGCCAGCGGCCCCGGGACAGGATCCTCACCCCTCCACTTT

D gene: TRBD1
V gene: TRBV9
clone size: NA
J gene: TRBJ1-2
CDR3 length: 13
CDR3 protein: CASSRDRDYGYTF
CDR3 DNA: TGTGCCAGCAGCAGAGACAGGGACTATGGCTACACCTTC

D gene: NA
V gene: TRBV6-1
clone size: NA
J gene: TRBJ1-5
CDR3 length: 14
CDR3 protein: CASSEPLSNQPQHF
CDR3 DNA: TGTGCCAGCAGTGAACCTCTAAGCAATCAGCCCCAGCATTTT

D gene: NA
V gene: TRBV7-2
clone size: NA
J gene: TRBJ1-1
CDR3 length: 14
CDR3 protein: CASSLGLLNTEAFF
CDR3 DNA: TGTGCCAGCAGCCTGGGACTTTTGAACACTGAAGCTTTCTTT

D gene: TRBD1
V gene: TRBV5-1
clone size: once
J gene: TRBJ2-6
CDR3 length: 18
CDR3 protein: CASSLVGQGASGANVLTF
CDR3 DNA: TGCGCCAGCAGCTTGGTGGGACAGGGGGCTTCTGGGGCCAACGTCCTGACTTTC

D gene: TRBD1
V gene: TRBV7-3
clone size: NA
J gene: TRBJ1-2
CDR3 length: 16
CDR3 protein: CASSLTRATGIGGYTF
CDR3 DNA: TGTGCCAGCAGCTTAACCCGGGCGACAGGGATCGGTGGCTACACCTTC